Sequencing of this TCR beta chain was carried out in a study of T cell responses to AZD1222 COVID-19 vaccine. TCRdb keeps only in-frame clones here, not all; method: immunoSEQ multiplex PCR. The sample lists more than 150,000 clones, approximately 92% seen once, with about 10% in the top ten. V shed 7 bases and J 7 bases; nucleotides not matched to a gene: 10. Germline assignment: CDR1 LNHDA and CDR2 SQIVND (reference sequence). The CDR3 is made up of 14 amino acids. The genes are TRBV19 and TRBJ1-1; 9 nucleotides align to TRBD1. Sequenced material: peripheral blood, taken on day 0 of AZD1222 vaccination. This clonotype was obtained from an adult in good health. Written as DNA, the CDR3 is TGTGCCAGTACTATGACAGGGGGTAATGGTGAAGCTTTCTTT. It is translated as CASTMTGGNGEAFF.